The rows below give T cell receptor beta chains drawn from one sample of a study of T cells in tuberculosis. Repertoires were generated with immunoSEQ multiplex PCR, while TCRdb's copy carries only in-frame clones and drops some. The sample holds tens of thousands of clones, approximately 85% seen once. The sample here was PBMCs, taken at tuberculosis diagnosis. Every receptor here comes from an adult with tuberculosis. CDR3s include the opening cysteine and the closing phenylalanine or tryptophan. The D gene is left open where the match is weak. Clone sizes are given selectively: once, few, many, or a class where the clone is expanded.

clone_size: once
v_call: TRBV7-2
j_call: TRBJ2-2
d_call: TRBD1
cdr3_aa: CASSPGQGANTGELFF
cdr3_nt: TGTGCCAGCAGCCCAGGACAGGGGGCGAACACCGGGGAGCTGTTTTTT

clone_size: NA
v_call: TRBV28
j_call: TRBJ1-2
d_call: NA
cdr3_aa: CASSQTGLANYGYTF
cdr3_nt: TGTGCCAGCAGTCAGACAGGTTTAGCTAACTATGGCTACACCTTC

clone_size: NA
v_call: TRBV29-1
j_call: TRBJ2-2
d_call: NA
cdr3_aa: CSVEEGQFTGELFF
cdr3_nt: TGCAGCGTTGAAGAGGGGCAGTTCACCGGGGAGCTGTTTTTT

clone_size: NA
v_call: TRBV28
j_call: TRBJ1-2
d_call: NA
cdr3_aa: CASSYGSNYGYTF
cdr3_nt: TGTGCCAGCAGTTACGGGAGTAACTATGGCTACACCTTC

clone_size: NA
v_call: TRBV29-1
j_call: TRBJ1-1
d_call: TRBD1
cdr3_aa: CSGGTANTEAFF
cdr3_nt: TGCAGCGGAGGGACAGCGAACACTGAAGCTTTCTTT

clone_size: NA
v_call: TRBV5-5
j_call: TRBJ1-1
d_call: NA
cdr3_aa: CASSLGVMNTEAFF
cdr3_nt: TGTGCCAGCAGCTTAGGGGTTATGAACACTGAAGCTTTCTTT

clone_size: NA
v_call: TRBV6-6
j_call: TRBJ1-5
d_call: NA
cdr3_aa: CASTLDQPQHF
cdr3_nt: TGTGCCAGCACACTCGATCAGCCCCAGCATTTT

clone_size: NA
v_call: TRBV11-2
j_call: TRBJ2-5
d_call: TRBD2
cdr3_aa: CASSLGRETPQETQYF
cdr3_nt: TGTGCCAGCAGCTTAGGGCGGGAGACCCCTCAAGAGACCCAGTACTTC

clone_size: NA
v_call: TRBV28
j_call: TRBJ2-5
d_call: NA
cdr3_aa: CASSFLRGETQYF
cdr3_nt: TGTGCCAGCAGTTTTTTGAGGGGGGAGACCCAGTACTTC

clone_size: NA
v_call: TRBV29-1
j_call: TRBJ1-5
d_call: NA
cdr3_aa: CSVEDGGNQPQHF
cdr3_nt: TGCAGCGTTGAGGACGGGGGCAATCAGCCCCAGCATTTT

clone_size: NA
v_call: TRBV9
j_call: TRBJ2-1
d_call: NA
cdr3_aa: CASSVGHLFNEQFF
cdr3_nt: TGTGCCAGCAGCGTAGGACATTTATTCAATGAGCAGTTCTTC

clone_size: NA
v_call: TRBV5-1
j_call: TRBJ2-3
d_call: NA
cdr3_aa: CASMGALGGADTQYF
cdr3_nt: TGCGCCAGCATGGGGGCCCTGGGCGGCGCAGATACGCAGTATTTT

clone_size: NA
v_call: TRBV9
j_call: TRBJ2-2
d_call: TRBD2
cdr3_aa: CASSVPRAGGPTGELFF
cdr3_nt: TGTGCCAGCAGCGTACCCCGAGCGGGAGGGCCGACCGGGGAGCTGTTTTTT

clone_size: NA
v_call: TRBV27
j_call: TRBJ2-1
d_call: TRBD2
cdr3_aa: CASSRGGSLNEQFF
cdr3_nt: TGTGCCAGCAGTCGGGGGGGCTCTCTGAATGAGCAGTTCTTC

clone_size: NA
v_call: TRBV10-3
j_call: TRBJ2-1
d_call: NA
cdr3_aa: CAIGGGGSYNEQFF
cdr3_nt: TGTGCCATCGGGGGCGGGGGCTCCTACAATGAGCAGTTCTTC

clone_size: NA
v_call: TRBV6-1
j_call: TRBJ1-1
d_call: NA
cdr3_aa: CASSWEKVGEAFF
cdr3_nt: TGTGCCAGCAGTTGGGAGAAGGTTGGTGAAGCTTTCTTT

clone_size: NA
v_call: TRBV10-2
j_call: TRBJ1-1
d_call: NA
cdr3_aa: CASISGQHVEAFF
cdr3_nt: TGCGCCAGCATCTCCGGACAGCATGTTGAAGCTTTCTTT

clone_size: NA
v_call: TRBV6-1
j_call: TRBJ2-5
d_call: TRBD1
cdr3_aa: CASRLAGGQGETQYF
cdr3_nt: TGTGCCAGCAGATTGGCAGGGGGCCAGGGGGAGACCCAGTACTTC

clone_size: NA
v_call: TRBV2
j_call: TRBJ1-5
d_call: NA
cdr3_aa: CASSVAGSNQPQHF
cdr3_nt: TGTGCCAGCAGTGTAGCCGGGAGCAATCAGCCCCAGCATTTT

clone_size: NA
v_call: TRBV6-6
j_call: TRBJ2-7
d_call: NA
cdr3_aa: CASAPRNEQYF
cdr3_nt: TGTGCCAGCGCCCCTAGGAACGAGCAGTACTTC

clone_size: NA
v_call: TRBV28
j_call: TRBJ2-3
d_call: TRBD1
cdr3_aa: CASSFGTGGTDTQYF
cdr3_nt: TGTGCCAGCAGTTTTGGGACAGGGGGCACAGATACGCAGTATTTT

clone_size: NA
v_call: TRBV10-3
j_call: TRBJ2-7
d_call: TRBD1
cdr3_aa: CAITAGGAGEQYF
cdr3_nt: TGTGCCATCACGGCAGGGGGCGCGGGTGAGCAGTACTTC

clone_size: NA
v_call: TRBV19
j_call: TRBJ1-1
d_call: NA
cdr3_aa: CASIFLSWAFF
cdr3_nt: TGTGCCAGTATCTTCCTCAGTTGGGCTTTCTTT

clone_size: NA
v_call: TRBV18
j_call: TRBJ2-5
d_call: TRBD1
cdr3_aa: CASSRTGSGETQYF
cdr3_nt: TGTGCCAGCTCAAGGACAGGGTCGGGGGAGACCCAGTACTTC

clone_size: NA
v_call: TRBV6-5
j_call: TRBJ2-5
d_call: TRBD2
cdr3_aa: CASSYSLAGAAETQYF
cdr3_nt: TGTGCCAGCAGTTACTCACTAGCGGGAGCCGCGGAGACCCAGTACTTC

clone_size: NA
v_call: TRBV10-3
j_call: TRBJ2-2
d_call: NA
cdr3_aa: CAITGTQGGELFF
cdr3_nt: TGTGCCATTACCGGGACTCAAGGCGGGGAGCTGTTTTTT

clone_size: medium-sized
v_call: TRBV4-3
j_call: TRBJ1-6
d_call: NA
cdr3_aa: CASSQGVGSWTPLHF
cdr3_nt: TGCGCCAGCAGCCAAGGAGTGGGCAGTTGGACACCCCTCCACTTT

clone_size: NA
v_call: TRBV9
j_call: TRBJ2-3
d_call: NA
cdr3_aa: CASSVPSTDTQYF
cdr3_nt: TGTGCCAGCAGCGTCCCTAGCACAGATACGCAGTATTTT

clone_size: NA
v_call: TRBV6-1
j_call: TRBJ1-1
d_call: NA
cdr3_aa: CASSEIWSMNTEAFF
cdr3_nt: TGTGCCAGCAGTGAGATTTGGAGCATGAACACTGAAGCTTTCTTT

clone_size: NA
v_call: TRBV27
j_call: TRBJ2-1
d_call: TRBD2
cdr3_aa: CASSLSWTSGEQFF
cdr3_nt: TGTGCCAGCAGTTTATCGTGGACTAGCGGGGAGCAGTTCTTC

clone_size: NA
v_call: TRBV7-2
j_call: TRBJ2-1
d_call: TRBD1
cdr3_aa: CASSDARAGGISYNEQFF
cdr3_nt: TGTGCCAGCAGCGACGCTCGGGCAGGGGGCATATCCTACAATGAGCAGTTCTTC

clone_size: NA
v_call: TRBV2
j_call: TRBJ1-2
d_call: NA
cdr3_aa: CASSSGVPGYTF
cdr3_nt: TGTGCCAGCAGTTCAGGGGTCCCTGGCTACACCTTC

clone_size: NA
v_call: TRBV11-2
j_call: TRBJ2-1
d_call: TRBD1
cdr3_aa: CASRPTGQGYNEQFF
cdr3_nt: TGTGCCAGCAGGCCGACGGGACAGGGCTACAATGAGCAGTTCTTC

clone_size: few
v_call: TRBV30
j_call: TRBJ1-3
d_call: NA
cdr3_aa: CAWSVGGAGNTIYF
cdr3_nt: TGTGCCTGGAGTGTGGGGGGGGCTGGAAACACCATATATTTT

clone_size: once
v_call: TRBV4-1
j_call: TRBJ2-5
d_call: TRBD2
cdr3_aa: CASSASGRSQETQYF
cdr3_nt: TGCGCCAGCAGCGCGAGCGGGAGGTCCCAAGAGACCCAGTACTTC

clone_size: few
v_call: TRBV4-1
j_call: TRBJ1-2
d_call: NA
cdr3_aa: CASSQTGPTGHYGYTF
cdr3_nt: TGCGCCAGCAGCCAAACCGGCCCGACAGGTCACTATGGCTACACCTTC

clone_size: NA
v_call: TRBV4-1
j_call: TRBJ1-2
d_call: TRBD1
cdr3_aa: CASSQVWTGALEGYTF
cdr3_nt: TGCGCCAGCAGCCAAGTGTGGACAGGGGCCTTGGAGGGCTACACCTTC

clone_size: once
v_call: TRBV6-1
j_call: TRBJ1-4
d_call: TRBD1
cdr3_aa: CASSEQGGQGETGNEKLFF
cdr3_nt: TGTGCCAGCAGTGAACAGGGGGGACAGGGGGAGACGGGTAATGAAAAACTGTTTTTT